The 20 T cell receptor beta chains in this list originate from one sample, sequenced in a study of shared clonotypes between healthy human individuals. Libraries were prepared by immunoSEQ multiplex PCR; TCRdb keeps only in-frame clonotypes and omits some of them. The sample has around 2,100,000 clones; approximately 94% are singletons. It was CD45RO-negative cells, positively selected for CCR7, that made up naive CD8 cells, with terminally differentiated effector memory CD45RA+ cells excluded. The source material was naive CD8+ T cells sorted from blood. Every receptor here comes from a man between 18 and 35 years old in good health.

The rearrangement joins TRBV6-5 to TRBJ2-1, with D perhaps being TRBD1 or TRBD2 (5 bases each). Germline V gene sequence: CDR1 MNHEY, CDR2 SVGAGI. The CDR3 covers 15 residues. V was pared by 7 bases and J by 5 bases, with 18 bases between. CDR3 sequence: CASTQVGTGDNEQFF. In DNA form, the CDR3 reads TGTGCCAGCACCCAGGTGGGGACCGGGGACAATGAGCAGTTCTTC.

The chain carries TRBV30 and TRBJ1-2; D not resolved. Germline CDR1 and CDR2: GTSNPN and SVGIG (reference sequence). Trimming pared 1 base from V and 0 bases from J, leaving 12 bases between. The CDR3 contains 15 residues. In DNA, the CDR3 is TGTGCCTGGAGTGGGGTCTTTGATACTAACTATGGCTACACCTTC. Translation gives CAWSGVFDTNYGYTF.

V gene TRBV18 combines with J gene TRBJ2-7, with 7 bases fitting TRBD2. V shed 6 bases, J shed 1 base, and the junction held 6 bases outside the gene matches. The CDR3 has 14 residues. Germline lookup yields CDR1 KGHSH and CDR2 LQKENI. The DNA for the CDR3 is TGTGCCAGCTCCCGGGAGGATGGGTCCTACGAGCAGTACTTC. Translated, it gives CASSREDGSYEQYF.

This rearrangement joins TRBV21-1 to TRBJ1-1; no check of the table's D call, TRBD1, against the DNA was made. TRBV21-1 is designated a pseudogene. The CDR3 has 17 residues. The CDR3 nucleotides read TGTGCCAGCAGCAAAGATGGCCAGGGTGCGGTGAACACTGAAGCTTTCTTT. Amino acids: CASSKDGQGAVNTEAFF.

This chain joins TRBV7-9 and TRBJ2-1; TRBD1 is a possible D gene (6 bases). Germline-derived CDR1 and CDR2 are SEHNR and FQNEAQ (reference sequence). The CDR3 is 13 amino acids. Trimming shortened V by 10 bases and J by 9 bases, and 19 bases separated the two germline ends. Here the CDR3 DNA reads TGTGCCAAAACCACGCAGGGGAAAAGTGAGCAGTTCTTC. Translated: CAKTTQGKSEQFF.

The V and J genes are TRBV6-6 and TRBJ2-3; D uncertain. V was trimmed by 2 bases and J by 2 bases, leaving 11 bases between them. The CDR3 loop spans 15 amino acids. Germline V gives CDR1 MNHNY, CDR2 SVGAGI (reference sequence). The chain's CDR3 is CASSYPTASTDTQYF. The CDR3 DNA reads TGTGCCAGCAGTTACCCAACCGCCTCCACAGATACGCAGTATTTT.

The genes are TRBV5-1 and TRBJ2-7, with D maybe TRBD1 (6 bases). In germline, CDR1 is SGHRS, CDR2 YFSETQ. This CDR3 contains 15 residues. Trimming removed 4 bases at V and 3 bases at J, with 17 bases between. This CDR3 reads CASSPSWDKDYEQYF. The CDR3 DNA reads TGCGCCAGCAGCCCAAGTTGGGACAAAGACTACGAGCAGTACTTC.

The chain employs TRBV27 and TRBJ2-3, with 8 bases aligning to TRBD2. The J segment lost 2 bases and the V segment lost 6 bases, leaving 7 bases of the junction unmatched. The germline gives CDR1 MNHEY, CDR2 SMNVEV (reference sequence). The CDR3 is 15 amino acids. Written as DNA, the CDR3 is TGTGCCAGCAGACTCGGGGGGGCCCTCACAGATACGCAGTATTTT. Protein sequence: CASRLGGALTDTQYF.

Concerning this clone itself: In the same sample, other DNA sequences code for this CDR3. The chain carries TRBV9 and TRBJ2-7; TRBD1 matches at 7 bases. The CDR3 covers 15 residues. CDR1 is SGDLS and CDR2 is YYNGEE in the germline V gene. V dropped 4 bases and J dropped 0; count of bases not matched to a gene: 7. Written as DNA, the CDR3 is TGTGCCAGCAGCCCCACAGGGGAAAGCTCCTACGAGCAGTACTTC. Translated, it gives CASSPTGESSYEQYF.

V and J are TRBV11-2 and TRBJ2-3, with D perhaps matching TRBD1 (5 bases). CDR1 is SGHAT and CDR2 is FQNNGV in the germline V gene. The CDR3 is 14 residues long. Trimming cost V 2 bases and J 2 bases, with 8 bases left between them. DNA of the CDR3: TGTGCCAGCAGCTTACAGGGAAACACAGATACGCAGTATTTT. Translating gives CASSLQGNTDTQYF.

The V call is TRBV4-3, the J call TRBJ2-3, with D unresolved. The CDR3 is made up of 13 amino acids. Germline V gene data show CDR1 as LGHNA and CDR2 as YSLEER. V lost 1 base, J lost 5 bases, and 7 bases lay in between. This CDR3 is CASSQVPRDTQYF. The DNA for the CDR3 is TGCGCCAGCAGCCAAGTCCCCCGAGATACGCAGTATTTT.

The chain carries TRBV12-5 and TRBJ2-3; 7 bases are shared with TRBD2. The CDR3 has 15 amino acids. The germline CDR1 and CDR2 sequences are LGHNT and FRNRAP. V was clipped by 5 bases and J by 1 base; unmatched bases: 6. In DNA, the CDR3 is TGTGCTAGTGGTCCCGGACTAGTTCGCACAGATACGCAGTATTTT. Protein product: CASGPGLVRTDTQYF.

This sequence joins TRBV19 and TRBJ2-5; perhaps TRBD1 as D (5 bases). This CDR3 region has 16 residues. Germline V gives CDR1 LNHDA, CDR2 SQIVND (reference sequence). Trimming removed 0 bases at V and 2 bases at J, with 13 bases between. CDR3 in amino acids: CASSIELRVGQETQYF. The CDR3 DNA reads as TGTGCCAGTAGTATAGAACTCAGGGTTGGACAAGAGACCCAGTACTTC.

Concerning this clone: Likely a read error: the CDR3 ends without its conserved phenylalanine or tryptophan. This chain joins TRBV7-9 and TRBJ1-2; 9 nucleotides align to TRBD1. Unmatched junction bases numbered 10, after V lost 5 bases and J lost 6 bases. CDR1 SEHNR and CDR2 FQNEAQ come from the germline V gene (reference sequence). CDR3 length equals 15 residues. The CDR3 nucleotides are TGTGCCAGCAGCCTGGGACAGGGAACTATGGATGGCTACACCCTC. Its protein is CASSLGQGTMDGYTL.

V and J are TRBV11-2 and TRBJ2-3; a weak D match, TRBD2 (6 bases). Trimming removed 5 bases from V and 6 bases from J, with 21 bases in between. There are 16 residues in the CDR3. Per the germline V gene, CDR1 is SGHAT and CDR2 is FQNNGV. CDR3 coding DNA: TGTGCCAGCAGCCCGGTTATGGGGTGGGACTTGGATACGCAGTATTTT. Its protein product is CASSPVMGWDLDTQYF. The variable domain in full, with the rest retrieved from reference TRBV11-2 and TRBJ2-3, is EAGVAQSPRYKIIEKRQSVAFWCNPISGHATLYWYQQILGQGPKLLIQFQNNGVVDDSQLPKDRFSAERLKGVDSTLKIQPAKLEDSAVYLCASSPVMGWDLDTQYFGPGTRLTVL.

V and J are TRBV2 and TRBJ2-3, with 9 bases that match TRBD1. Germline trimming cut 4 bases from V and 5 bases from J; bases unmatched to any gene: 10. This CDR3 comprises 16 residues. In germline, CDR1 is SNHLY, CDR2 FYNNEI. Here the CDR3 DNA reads TGTGCCAGCAGTGGCCTCCGGGACAGGGTTAAAGATACGCAGTATTTT. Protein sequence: CASSGLRDRVKDTQYF.

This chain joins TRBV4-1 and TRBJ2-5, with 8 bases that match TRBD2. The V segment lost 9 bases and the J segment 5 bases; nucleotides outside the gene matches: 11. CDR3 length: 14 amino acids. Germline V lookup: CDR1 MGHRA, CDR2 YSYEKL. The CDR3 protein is CARPRGGRSETQYF. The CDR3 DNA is TGCGCCAGACCTCGGGGGGGTAGGAGCGAGACCCAGTACTTC.

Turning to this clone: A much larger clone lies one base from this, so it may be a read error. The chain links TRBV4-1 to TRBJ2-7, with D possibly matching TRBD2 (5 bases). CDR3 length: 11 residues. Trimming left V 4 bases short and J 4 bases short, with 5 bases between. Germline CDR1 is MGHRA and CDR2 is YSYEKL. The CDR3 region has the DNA TGCGCCAGCAGCCGAGGGTACGAGCAGTACTTC. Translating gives CASSRGYEQYF.

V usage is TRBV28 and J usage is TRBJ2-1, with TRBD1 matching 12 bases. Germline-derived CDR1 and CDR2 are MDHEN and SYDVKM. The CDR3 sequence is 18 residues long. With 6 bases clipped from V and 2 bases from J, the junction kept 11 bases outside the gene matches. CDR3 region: CASSRRSGTGGAYNEQFF. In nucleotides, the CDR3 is TGTGCCAGCAGCCGCCGGTCCGGGACAGGGGGCGCCTACAATGAGCAGTTCTTC.

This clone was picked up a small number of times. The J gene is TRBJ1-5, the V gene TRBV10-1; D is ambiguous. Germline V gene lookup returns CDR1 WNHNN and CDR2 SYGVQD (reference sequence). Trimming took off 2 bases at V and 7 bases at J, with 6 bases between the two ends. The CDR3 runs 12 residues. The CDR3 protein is CASSEGYQPQHF. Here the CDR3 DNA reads TGCGCCAGCAGTGAGGGGTACCAGCCCCAGCATTTT.